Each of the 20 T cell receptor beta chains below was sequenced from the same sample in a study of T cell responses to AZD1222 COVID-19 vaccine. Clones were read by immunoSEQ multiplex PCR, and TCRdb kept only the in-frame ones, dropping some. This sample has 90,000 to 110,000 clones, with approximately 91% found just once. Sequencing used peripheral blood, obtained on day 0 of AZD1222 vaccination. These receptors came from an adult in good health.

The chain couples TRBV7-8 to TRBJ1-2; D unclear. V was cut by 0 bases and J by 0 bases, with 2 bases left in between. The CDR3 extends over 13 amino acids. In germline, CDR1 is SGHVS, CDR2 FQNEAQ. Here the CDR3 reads CASSLATNYGYTF. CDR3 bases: TGTGCCAGCAGCTTAGCAACTAACTATGGCTACACCTTC.

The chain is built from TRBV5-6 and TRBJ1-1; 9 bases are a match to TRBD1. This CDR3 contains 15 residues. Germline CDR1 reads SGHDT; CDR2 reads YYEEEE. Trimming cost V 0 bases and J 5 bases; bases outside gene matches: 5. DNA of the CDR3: TGTGCCAGCAGCTTGGGAGGTGGACAGGGGACTGAAGCTTTCTTT. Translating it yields CASSLGGGQGTEAFF.

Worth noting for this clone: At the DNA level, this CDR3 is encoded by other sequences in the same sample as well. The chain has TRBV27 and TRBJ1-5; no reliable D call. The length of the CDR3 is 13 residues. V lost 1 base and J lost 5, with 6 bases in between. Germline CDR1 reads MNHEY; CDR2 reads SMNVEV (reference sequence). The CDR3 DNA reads TGTGCCAGCAGTTTATTGGGCGATCAGCCCCAGCATTTT. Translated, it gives CASSLLGDQPQHF.

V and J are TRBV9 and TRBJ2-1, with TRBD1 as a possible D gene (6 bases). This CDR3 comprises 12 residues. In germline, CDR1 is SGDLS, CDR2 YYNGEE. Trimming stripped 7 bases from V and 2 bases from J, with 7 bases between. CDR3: CASGGPYNEQFF. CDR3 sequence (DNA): TGTGCCAGCGGGGGCCCCTACAATGAGCAGTTCTTC.

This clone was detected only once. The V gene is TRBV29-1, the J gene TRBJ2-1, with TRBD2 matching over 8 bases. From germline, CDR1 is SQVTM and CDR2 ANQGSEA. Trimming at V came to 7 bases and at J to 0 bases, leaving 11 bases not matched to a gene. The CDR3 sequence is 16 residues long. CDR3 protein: CSAYGSGTSSYNEQFF. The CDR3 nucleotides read TGCAGCGCTTACGGGAGCGGGACTAGCTCCTACAATGAGCAGTTCTTC.

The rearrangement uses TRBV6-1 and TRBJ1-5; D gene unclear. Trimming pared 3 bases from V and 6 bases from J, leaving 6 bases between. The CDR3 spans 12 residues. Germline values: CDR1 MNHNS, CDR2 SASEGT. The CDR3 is CASSELLQPQHF. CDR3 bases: TGTGCCAGCAGTGAGTTGCTTCAGCCCCAGCATTTT.

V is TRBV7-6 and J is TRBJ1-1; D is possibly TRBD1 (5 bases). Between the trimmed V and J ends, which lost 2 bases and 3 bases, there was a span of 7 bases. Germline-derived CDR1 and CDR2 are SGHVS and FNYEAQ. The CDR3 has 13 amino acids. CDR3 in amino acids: CASSLMGDTEAFF. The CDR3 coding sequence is TGTGCCAGCAGCTTAATGGGGGACACTGAAGCTTTCTTT.

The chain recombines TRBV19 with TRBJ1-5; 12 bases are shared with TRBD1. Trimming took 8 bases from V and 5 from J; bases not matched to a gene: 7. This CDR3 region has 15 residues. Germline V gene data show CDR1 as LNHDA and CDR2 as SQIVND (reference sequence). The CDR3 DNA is TGTGCCAGTGGGACAGGGGGCGAAGGTCATCAGCCCCAGCATTTT. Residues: CASGTGGEGHQPQHF.

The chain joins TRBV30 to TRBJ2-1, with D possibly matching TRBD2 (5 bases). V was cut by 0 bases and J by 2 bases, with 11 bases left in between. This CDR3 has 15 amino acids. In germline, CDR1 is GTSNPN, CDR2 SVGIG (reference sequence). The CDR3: CAWSVRGSAYNEQFF. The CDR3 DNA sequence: TGTGCCTGGAGTGTACGGGGTTCGGCCTACAATGAGCAGTTCTTC.

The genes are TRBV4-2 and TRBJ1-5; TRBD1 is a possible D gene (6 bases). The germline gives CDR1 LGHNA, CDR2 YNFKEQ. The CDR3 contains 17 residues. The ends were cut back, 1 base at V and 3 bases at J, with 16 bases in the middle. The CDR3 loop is CASSQAGGGVNNQPQHF. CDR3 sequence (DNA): TGTGCCAGCAGCCAAGCGGGGGGCGGGGTGAACAATCAGCCCCAGCATTTT.

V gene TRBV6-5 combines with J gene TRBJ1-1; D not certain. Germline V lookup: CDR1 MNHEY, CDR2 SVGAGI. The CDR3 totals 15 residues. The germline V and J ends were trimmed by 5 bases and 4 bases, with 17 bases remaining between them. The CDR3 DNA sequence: TGTGCCAGCAGTCTCGCCCCTCTTTTAGGCACTGAAGCTTTCTTT. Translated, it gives CASSLAPLLGTEAFF.

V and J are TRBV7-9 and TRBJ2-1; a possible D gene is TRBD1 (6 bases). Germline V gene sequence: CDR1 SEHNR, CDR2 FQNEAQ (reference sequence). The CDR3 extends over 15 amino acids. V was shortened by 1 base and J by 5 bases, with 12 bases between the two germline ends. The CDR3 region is CASSLVLWTDNEQFF. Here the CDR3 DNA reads TGTGCCAGCAGCTTAGTGCTCTGGACAGACAATGAGCAGTTCTTC.

The CDR3 protein is CASSYSIGPNTEAFF. The CDR3 DNA reads as TGTGCCAGCAGTTACTCGATTGGGCCGAACACTGAAGCTTTCTTT. The rearrangement joins TRBV6-5 to TRBJ1-1; D not certain. Trimming took off 0 bases at V and 1 base at J, with 9 bases between the two ends. This CDR3 region has 15 residues. The germline V gene encodes CDR1 MNHEY and CDR2 SVGAGI.

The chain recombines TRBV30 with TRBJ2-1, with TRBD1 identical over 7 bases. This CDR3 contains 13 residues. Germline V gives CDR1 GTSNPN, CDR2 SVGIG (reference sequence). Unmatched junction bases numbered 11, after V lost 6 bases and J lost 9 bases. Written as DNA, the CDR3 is TGTGCCTGCACTGGGACAGTTCACGGTGAGCAGTTCTTC. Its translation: CACTGTVHGEQFF.

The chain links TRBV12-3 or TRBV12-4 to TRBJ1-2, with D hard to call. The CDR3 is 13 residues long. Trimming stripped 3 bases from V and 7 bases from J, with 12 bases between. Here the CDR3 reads CASSFGETGGYTF. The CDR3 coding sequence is TGTGCCAGCAGTTTTGGAGAGACGGGTGGCTACACCTTC.

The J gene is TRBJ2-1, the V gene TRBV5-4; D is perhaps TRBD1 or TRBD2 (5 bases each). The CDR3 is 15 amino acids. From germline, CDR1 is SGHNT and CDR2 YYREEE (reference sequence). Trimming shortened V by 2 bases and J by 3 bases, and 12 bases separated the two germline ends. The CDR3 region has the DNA TGTGCCAGCAGCTTAATGGGGGAGCGCTACAATGAGCAGTTCTTC. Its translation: CASSLMGERYNEQFF.

CDR3 sequence reads: CASSIEGTTNEKLFF. The CDR3 coding sequence is TGTGCCAGTAGTATAGAGGGGACGACTAATGAAAAACTGTTTTTT. The chain couples TRBV19 to TRBJ1-4; possible D gene TRBD1, 5 bases. Germline V gene data show CDR1 as LNHDA and CDR2 as SQIVND (reference sequence). V was clipped by 0 bases and J by 2 bases, with 7 bases between them. The CDR3 consists of 15 residues.

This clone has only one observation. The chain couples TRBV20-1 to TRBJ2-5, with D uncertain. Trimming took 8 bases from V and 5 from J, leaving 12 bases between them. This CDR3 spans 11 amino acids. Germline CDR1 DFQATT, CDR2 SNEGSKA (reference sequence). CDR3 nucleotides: TGCAGTACGAATCTGGGGGAGACCCAGTACTTC. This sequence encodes CSTNLGETQYF.

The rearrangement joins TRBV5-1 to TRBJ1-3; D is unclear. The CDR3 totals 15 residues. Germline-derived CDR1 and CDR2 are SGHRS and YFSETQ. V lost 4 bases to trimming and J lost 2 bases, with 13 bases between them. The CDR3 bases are TGCGCCAGCAGCCCGGGCGACATAACTGGAAACACCATATATTTT. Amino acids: CASSPGDITGNTIYF.

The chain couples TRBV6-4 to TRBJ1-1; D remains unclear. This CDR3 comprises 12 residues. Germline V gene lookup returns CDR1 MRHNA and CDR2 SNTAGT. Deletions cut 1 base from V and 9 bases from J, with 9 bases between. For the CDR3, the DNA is TGTGCCAGCAGTGACTGGCAGAATAAAGCTTTCTTT. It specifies CASSDWQNKAFF.